A selection of T cell receptor beta chains follows, all from one sample in a study of T cell responses to AZD1222 COVID-19 vaccine. Assay used: immunoSEQ multiplex PCR; TCRdb lists only in-frame clones, some missing. The sample carries some 120,000 clones, approximately 90% recorded once. The material sequenced was peripheral blood, taken 28 days after the second AZD1222 dose. Receptor source: an adult who received the AZD1222 COVID-19 vaccine. Each CDR3 is given with its conserved first and last residue. D genes are given only for firm matches. Clone size is given for some rows only: seen once, a few or many times, or a class if the clone is expanded.

CASSDSSALYGYTF	TGCGCCAGCAGTGATAGTTCGGCCCTCTATGGCTACACCTTC	-	-	TRBJ1-2	14	TRBV10-2
CATSRGQGIQETQYF	TGTGCCACCAGCAGAGGGCAGGGCATCCAAGAGACCCAGTACTTC	-	-	TRBJ2-5	15	TRBV15
CASSVGIPGELFF	TGTGCCAGCAGCGTGGGTATTCCCGGGGAGCTGTTTTTT	-	-	TRBJ2-2	13	TRBV7-6
CASSSTSGAGAETQYF	TGTGCCAGCAGCTCAACCTCGGGAGCGGGAGCAGAGACCCAGTACTTC	-	TRBD2	TRBJ2-5	16	TRBV11-2
CASSQSRDRGILWETQYF	TGCGCCAGCAGTCAATCAAGGGACAGGGGAATTTTGTGGGAGACCCAGTACTTC	once	TRBD1	TRBJ2-5	18	TRBV23-1
CAWSREAGTGELFF	TGTGCCTGGAGTCGCGAAGCGGGCACCGGGGAGCTGTTTTTT	-	-	TRBJ2-2	14	TRBV30
CASSLGGQNSYEQYF	TGCGCCAGCAGTTTGGGGGGACAGAACTCCTACGAGCAGTACTTC	-	-	TRBJ2-7	15	TRBV5-1
CVRSSSGAGTEAFF	TGTGTCAGAAGCTCGTCGGGGGCGGGTACTGAAGCTTTCTTT	-	-	TRBJ1-1	14	TRBV7-5
CASSFGTQQPQHF	TGTGCCAGCAGCTTTGGGACCCAACAGCCCCAGCATTTT	-	-	TRBJ1-5	13	TRBV7-2
CASSQRDRGTPQHF	TGTGCCAGCAGCCAACGGGACAGGGGAACACCCCAGCATTTT	-	TRBD1	TRBJ1-5	14	TRBV6-6
CASSSLLTYRTGPYSNQPQHF	TGTGCCAGTAGTTCCCTACTTACATATCGAACAGGGCCATATAGCAATCAGCCCCAGCATTTT	-	-	TRBJ1-5	21	TRBV19
CATSDGSYSYNEQFF	TGTGCCACCAGTGATGGCTCTTACTCCTACAATGAGCAGTTCTTC	once	-	TRBJ2-1	15	TRBV24-1
CASSLPPGRTNSPLHF	TGTGCCAGCAGTCTACCCCCGGGACGGACAAATTCACCCCTCCACTTT	-	-	TRBJ1-6	16	TRBV3-1/TRBV3-2
CSVDLGLGQPQHF	TGCAGCGTTGATTTGGGTCTGGGGCAGCCCCAGCATTTT	-	-	TRBJ1-5	13	TRBV29-1
CASSLGQGADNEQFF	TGCGCCAGCAGCCTCGGGCAGGGGGCAGACAATGAGCAGTTCTTC	few	TRBD1	TRBJ2-1	15	TRBV4-3
CASSYGGKIIEAFF	TGTGCCAGCAGTTACGGGGGAAAGATAATTGAAGCTTTCTTT	-	-	TRBJ1-1	14	TRBV6-2/TRBV6-3
CASSPGLLAHNEQFF	TGTGCCAGCAGCCCGGGACTACTCGCACACAATGAGCAGTTCTTC	-	TRBD2	TRBJ2-1	15	TRBV5-4
CASKAAGPTDTQYF	TGTGCCAGCAAGGCGGCAGGGCCGACGGATACGCAGTATTTT	-	-	TRBJ2-3	14	TRBV6-5
CASSQTSGADNEQFF	TGCGCCAGCAGCCAAACTAGCGGGGCGGACAATGAGCAGTTCTTC	-	TRBD2	TRBJ2-1	15	TRBV4-3
CASTFGQGATEAFF	TGTGCCAGCACCTTTGGACAGGGTGCGACCGAAGCTTTCTTT	-	TRBD1	TRBJ1-1	14	TRBV5-4
CAWDRGLGDTQYF	TGTGCCTGGGACAGGGGGCTGGGAGATACGCAGTATTTT	-	TRBD1	TRBJ2-3	13	TRBV30
CASSLGVGTEAFF	TGTGCCAGCAGCTTAGGGGTGGGCACTGAAGCTTTCTTT	once	-	TRBJ1-1	13	TRBV7-9
CASSQDGGQTCYGYTF	TGTGCCAGCAGCCAAGATGGGGGACAGACCTGCTATGGCTACACCTTC	-	TRBD1	TRBJ1-2	16	TRBV3-1/TRBV3-2
CASTTASDGYTF	TGTGCCAGCACCACCGCCTCTGACGGCTACACCTTC	-	-	TRBJ1-2	12	TRBV6-5
CASSLEGRKTEAFF	TGTGCCAGCAGTTTAGAGGGAAGGAAGACTGAAGCTTTCTTT	-	-	TRBJ1-1	14	TRBV27
CASSLARLSAYNEQFF	TGTGCCAGCAGTTTAGCCCGCCTGAGTGCCTACAATGAGCAGTTCTTC	-	-	TRBJ2-1	16	TRBV28
CASTVAGKANTGELFF	TGTGCCAGCACGGTAGCGGGTAAGGCGAACACCGGGGAGCTGTTTTTT	-	TRBD2	TRBJ2-2	16	TRBV2
CASREYRAGAFF	TGTGCCAGCAGGGAGTACAGGGCGGGAGCTTTCTTT	-	-	TRBJ1-1	12	TRBV2
CASRRGSRSSYNEQFF	TGTGCCAGCAGGCGCGGGAGCCGTAGCTCCTACAATGAGCAGTTCTTC	-	TRBD2	TRBJ2-1	16	TRBV7-9
CASTASPRQGGGSPLHF	TGTGCCAGTACCGCTTCCCCCCGACAGGGTGGAGGTTCACCCCTCCACTTT	-	TRBD1	TRBJ1-6	17	TRBV19
CASGGFSNQPQHF	TGTGCCAGCGGGGGATTTAGCAATCAGCCCCAGCATTTT	-	-	TRBJ1-5	13	TRBV2
CASSLNRVDGYTF	TGCGCCAGCAGCCTAAACAGGGTTGACGGCTACACCTTC	-	-	TRBJ1-2	13	TRBV5-1
CASSEPYNSPLHF	TGCGCCAGCAGTGAGCCCTATAATTCACCCCTCCACTTT	-	-	TRBJ1-6	13	TRBV10-2
CASSTGGRNQPQHF	TGTGCCAGCAGTACAGGGGGCCGCAATCAGCCCCAGCATTTT	-	TRBD1	TRBJ1-5	14	TRBV6-5
CATSDSGTANTGELFF	TGTGCCACCAGTGACTCCGGGACAGCGAACACCGGGGAGCTGTTTTTT	once	TRBD1	TRBJ2-2	16	TRBV24-1
CASSYLGATNEKLFF	TGTGCCAGCAGTTATTTGGGGGCAACTAATGAAAAACTGTTTTTT	-	-	TRBJ1-4	15	TRBV6-5
CASSRGLGQGIPVAF	TGCGCCAGCAGCCGAGGCCTGGGACAGGGAATTCCGGTCGCCTTC	few	TRBD1	TRBJ1-2	15	TRBV4-3
CASSSSLTGGSEAFF	TGTGCCAGCAGCTCCTCACTGACAGGGGGATCTGAAGCTTTCTTT	once	TRBD1	TRBJ1-1	15	TRBV11-2
CASSLKGHKDEQYF	TGTGCCAGCAGTTTAAAGGGACATAAGGACGAGCAGTACTTC	-	-	TRBJ2-7	14	TRBV27
CASSQERSTEAFF	TGCGCCAGCAGTCAGGAGAGAAGCACTGAAGCTTTCTTT	-	-	TRBJ1-1	13	TRBV10-2
CASSFQWDSQETQYF	TGTGCCAGCAGTTTTCAATGGGACAGCCAAGAGACCCAGTACTTC	-	TRBD1	TRBJ2-5	15	TRBV27
CSAGFNTEAFF	TGCAGCGCCGGATTCAACACTGAAGCTTTCTTT	-	-	TRBJ1-1	11	TRBV29-1